One sample yielded the 11 T cell receptor beta chains listed below, sequenced in a study of blood T cell repertoires in COVID-19. Measured with immunoSEQ multiplex PCR; TCRdb has only the in-frame clones, and not every one. There are 190,000 or so clones in the sample; around 85% occur only once, and 9.8% lies in the top ten. Sequencing was performed on peripheral blood. The origin of the receptors is an elderly woman with acute or convalescent COVID-19.

V usage is TRBV18 and J usage is TRBJ2-5; 8 nucleotides agree with TRBD1. Losses at the gene ends were 4 bases for V and 2 bases for J; bases not matched to a gene: 6. The CDR3 totals 15 residues. The germline V gene encodes CDR1 KGHSH and CDR2 LQKENI. The CDR3 region has the DNA TGTGCCAGCTCACGAGACAGGGGTCAACAAGAGACCCAGTACTTC. It codes for CASSRDRGQQETQYF.

The chain joins TRBV30 to TRBJ1-5; D is ambiguous. V gave up 3 bases and J gave up 4 bases, with 16 bases separating them. CDR1 GTSNPN and CDR2 SVGIG come from the germline V gene (reference sequence). This CDR3 is built from 15 residues. CDR3 coding DNA: TGTGCCTGGAGGTCTAAAATGACGGGAAATCAGCCCCAGCATTTT. This translates into CAWRSKMTGNQPQHF.

V usage is TRBV3-1 (or the pseudogene TRBV3-2) and J usage is TRBJ1-3, with D unclear. V was trimmed by 5 bases and J by 4 bases, leaving 12 bases between them. Germline CDR1 LGHDT, CDR2 YNNKEL (reference sequence). The CDR3 is made up of 14 amino acids. The chain's CDR3 is CASSSSRWGNTIYF. In DNA, the CDR3 is TGTGCCAGCAGCTCCTCGCGGTGGGGAAACACCATATATTTT.

CDR3 sequence (DNA): TGCGCCAGCAGCCCCCGGGGTAGCGGGGGGGCGGCCTACAATGAGCAGTTCTTC. Translation: CASSPRGSGGAAYNEQFF. The V gene is TRBV4-1, the J gene TRBJ2-1; 11 bases align to TRBD2. The length of the CDR3 is 18 residues. Germline CDR1 and CDR2: MGHRA and YSYEKL. Trimming at V came to 4 bases and at J to 2 bases, leaving 10 bases not matched to a gene.

The V gene is TRBV9, the J gene TRBJ2-1; D is possibly TRBD1 (5 bases). CDR1 is SGDLS and CDR2 is YYNGEE in the germline V gene. V was clipped by 1 base and J by 6 bases, with 8 bases between them. This CDR3 has 13 amino acids. Here the CDR3 DNA reads TGTGCCAGCAGCGTACAGGGTCCCAATGAGCAGTTCTTC. It codes for CASSVQGPNEQFF.

The chain recombines TRBV7-9 with TRBJ1-6, with 7 nucleotides matching TRBD1. This CDR3 has 17 residues. V lost 7 bases, J lost 6 bases, and 15 bases stayed unmatched. Per germline, CDR1 SEHNR and CDR2 FQNEAQ (reference sequence). The CDR3 nucleotides read TGTGCCAGCACCCTAATGGCCGGACAGGCGATTAATTCACCCCTCCACTTT. Translation gives CASTLMAGQAINSPLHF.

This rearrangement joins TRBV2 to TRBJ1-1; the D is unclear. This CDR3 region has 13 residues. The germline V gene encodes CDR1 SNHLY and CDR2 FYNNEI. V was shortened by 6 bases and J by 4 bases, with 12 bases between the two germline ends. The CDR3 region has the DNA TGTGCCAGCAGCCCCGGAAGGAGCACTGAAGCTTTCTTT. Protein sequence: CASSPGRSTEAFF. The whole variable domain, remainder taken from reference TRBV2 and TRBJ1-1, is EPEVTQTPSHQVTQMGQEVILRCVPISNHLYFYWYRQILGQKVEFLVSFYNNEISEKSEIFDDQFSVERPDGSNFTLKIRSTKLEDSAMYFCASSPGRSTEAFFGQGTRLTVV.

This clone appeared a few times. V gene TRBV19 combines with J gene TRBJ1-5; tentatively, D is TRBD1 (5 bases). The ends were cut back, 5 bases at V and 2 bases at J, with 16 bases in the middle. From germline, CDR1 is LNHDA and CDR2 SQIVND (reference sequence). The CDR3 is made up of 16 amino acids. The CDR3 coding sequence is TGTGCCAGTAGTCCGACTGAGGCACAGGGCAATCAGCCCCAGCATTTT. Amino acid sequence: CASSPTEAQGNQPQHF.

This clone was found a few times. This sequence joins TRBV30 and TRBJ2-3; possibly TRBD2 for D (7 bases). The CDR3 is made up of 15 amino acids. Germline loops: CDR1 GTSNPN, CDR2 SVGIG (reference sequence). V shed 3 bases and J shed 5 bases, with 18 bases lying between them. The CDR3, as DNA: TGTGCCTGGAGCCTGGGGGGGCGATATCTAGATACGCAGTATTTT. Its protein product is CAWSLGGRYLDTQYF.

The chain carries TRBV4-3 and TRBJ2-1, with TRBD1 as a possible D gene (6 bases). V lost 1 base, J lost 0 bases, and 10 bases lay in between. CDR3 length: 16 amino acids. Per the germline V gene, CDR1 is LGHNA and CDR2 is YSLEER. In nucleotides, the CDR3 is TGCGCCAGCAGCCAAGTTGTGACAGGCTCCTACAATGAGCAGTTCTTC. Translating it yields CASSQVVTGSYNEQFF.

In this sample, this clone turned up once. Other DNA sequences in the sample encode the same CDR3. This rearrangement joins TRBV5-1 to TRBJ1-1; D might be TRBD1 (6 bases). CDR1 SGHRS and CDR2 YFSETQ come from the germline V gene. The V and J ends lost 0 bases and 3 bases respectively, with 6 bases between them. The CDR3 contains 13 residues. The CDR3 region is CASSLAGDTEAFF. The CDR3 nucleotides are TGCGCCAGCAGCTTGGCAGGGGACACTGAAGCTTTCTTT.